Following are 25 T cell receptor beta chains from one sample sequenced in a study of T cell responses to AZD1222 COVID-19 vaccine. Sequencing was performed with immunoSEQ multiplex PCR; in TCRdb, only in-frame clones are kept and a portion is missing. The sample shows approximately 130,000 clones, more than 85% of them seen only once. The sample consisted of peripheral blood, taken on day 0 of MenACWY control vaccination. All receptors come from an adult in good health.

This clone was counted once. This sequence joins TRBV5-1 and TRBJ2-7; 8 bases map to TRBD1. The CDR3 sequence is 15 residues long. Trimming cost V 4 bases and J 4 bases; bases outside gene matches: 10. The V gene's germline CDR1 is SGHRS and CDR2 YFSETQ. CDR3 sequence (DNA): TGCGCCAGCAGCAACGGACAGGGCCTATCGTACGAGCAGTACTTC. Translation gives CASSNGQGLSYEQYF.

The chain carries TRBV4-3 and TRBJ2-1; tentatively, D is TRBD1 or TRBD2 (5 bases each). The CDR3 totals 19 residues. Germline CDR1 reads LGHNA; CDR2 reads YSLEER. The germline V and J ends were trimmed by 6 bases and 2 bases, with 26 bases remaining between them. CDR3 protein: CASRASLGDLTPTYNEQFF. Here the CDR3 DNA reads TGCGCCAGCAGAGCTTCCTTGGGGGATCTAACCCCGACCTACAATGAGCAGTTCTTC.

This clone has only one observation. The V gene is TRBV12-3 or TRBV12-4, the J gene TRBJ1-2; TRBD1 is a possible D gene (6 bases). Trimming removed 6 bases from V and 12 bases from J, with 17 bases in between. The CDR3 covers 12 residues. The CDR3 loop reads CASRPPGGRDTF. In DNA, the CDR3 is TGTGCCAGCAGACCCCCCGGGGGCCGGGACACCTTC.

This clone appeared a single time. This chain links TRBV5-4 with TRBJ2-5, with 13 nucleotides matching TRBD2. V shed 0 bases, J shed 5 bases, and the junction held 4 bases outside the gene matches. Germline CDR1 and CDR2: SGHNT and YYREEE (reference sequence). The CDR3 extends over 16 amino acids. CDR3 residues: CASSLGTSGSVETQYF. DNA of the CDR3: TGTGCCAGCAGCTTGGGGACTAGCGGGAGTGTGGAGACCCAGTACTTC. Together with reference TRBV5-4 and TRBJ2-5, the CDR3 gives the full variable domain: ETGVTQSPTHLIKTRGQQVTLRCSSQSGHNTVSWYQQALGQGPQFIFQYYREEENGRGNFPPRFSGLQFPNYSSELNVNALELDDSALYLCASSLGTSGSVETQYFGPGTRLLVL.

This chain connects TRBV9 to TRBJ2-1, with D perhaps given as TRBD1 or TRBD2 (7 bases each). Trimming took 0 bases from V and 7 from J, leaving 14 bases between them. This CDR3 comprises 15 residues. The germline CDR1 and CDR2 sequences are SGDLS and YYNGEE. The CDR3 spells CASSVDPGGGNEQFF. The CDR3 bases are TGTGCCAGCAGCGTAGATCCAGGGGGAGGGAATGAGCAGTTCTTC.

The table lists this clone with a count of one. The chain links TRBV10-3 to TRBJ2-7, with D uncertain. The CDR3 spans 14 residues. V lost 0 bases, J lost 4 bases, and 10 bases lay in between. Germline V lookup: CDR1 ENHRY, CDR2 SYGVKD. The CDR3 loop is CAISESVGLYEQYF. CDR3 DNA sequence: TGTGCCATCAGTGAGTCGGTCGGGTTGTACGAGCAGTACTTC.

In its sample, this clone was seen a few times. The rearrangement uses TRBV7-8 and TRBJ1-1; D is undetermined. Germline CDR1 reads SGHVS; CDR2 reads FQNEAQ. This CDR3 is 16 amino acids long. The V and J ends lost 5 bases and 1 base respectively, with 17 bases between them. For the CDR3, the DNA is TGTGCCAGCAGCCCCCGCGGGGAGATTGGGAACACTGAAGCTTTCTTT. Translation gives CASSPRGEIGNTEAFF.

The chain employs TRBV24-1 and TRBJ2-1; the match to TRBD1 covers 11 bases. V shed 6 bases and J 9 bases; nucleotides not matched to a gene: 6. The CDR3 consists of 14 residues. From germline, CDR1 is KGHDR and CDR2 SFDVKD. The CDR3 loop is CATSPSGTGGEQFF. CDR3 nucleotide sequence: TGTGCCACCAGTCCCTCCGGGACAGGGGGTGAGCAGTTCTTC.

Here the CDR3 DNA reads TGCGCCAGCAGTGACCCCTGGGGTGTATCAGGGAGCTCCTACGAGCAGTACTTC. This encodes CASSDPWGVSGSSYEQYF. The chain employs TRBV10-2 and TRBJ2-7; D may correspond to TRBD1 or TRBD2 (5 bases each). V gave up 3 bases and J gave up 0 bases, with 21 bases separating them. The CDR3 extends over 18 amino acids. Germline loops: CDR1 WSHSY, CDR2 SAAADI.

The chain couples TRBV4-2 to TRBJ2-1; 10 bases are shared with TRBD1. Germline V gene sequence: CDR1 LGHNA, CDR2 YNFKEQ. The J segment lost 6 bases and the V segment lost 7 bases, leaving 12 bases of the junction unmatched. CDR3 length: 16 amino acids. The CDR3 loop reads CASTPGGTGVVNEQFF. DNA for the CDR3: TGTGCCAGCACCCCGGGGGGGACAGGGGTTGTCAATGAGCAGTTCTTC.

The chain carries TRBV11-3 and TRBJ2-1; D is unclear. This CDR3 region has 12 residues. Per the germline V gene, CDR1 is SGHNT and CDR2 is YENEEA. Trimming shortened V by 2 bases and J by 7 bases, and 6 bases separated the two germline ends. CDR3 DNA sequence: TGTGCCAGCAGCTTAAGAGCTAATGAGCAGTTCTTC. As protein: CASSLRANEQFF.

This chain joins TRBV12-3 or TRBV12-4 and TRBJ1-2, with unresolved D. The CDR3 loop spans 10 amino acids. V was clipped by 7 bases and J by 6 bases, with 6 bases between them. The CDR3 loop is CASKADGYTF. Written as DNA, the CDR3 is TGTGCCAGCAAGGCGGATGGCTACACCTTC.

The chain is built from TRBV5-6 and TRBJ2-7, with 11 bases aligning to TRBD1. V lost 3 bases and J lost 5; bases outside the gene matches: 1. The CDR3 has 13 residues. The germline V gene has CDR1 SGHDT and CDR2 YYEEEE. The CDR3 nucleotides read TGTGCCAGCAGCTGGGACAGGGGGGACGAGCAGTACTTC. This encodes CASSWDRGDEQYF.

The chain uses TRBV30 and TRBJ2-2; 7 bases align to TRBD2. The CDR3 has 16 residues. Per the germline V gene, CDR1 is GTSNPN and CDR2 is SVGIG (reference sequence). The trim removed 0 bases at V and 3 bases at J, leaving 7 bases unmatched. CDR3 bases: TGTGCCTGGAGTGTATTAGGGACTACCCACACCGGGGAGCTGTTTTTT. Residues: CAWSVLGTTHTGELFF.

This sequence joins TRBV5-1 and TRBJ2-7; tentatively, D is TRBD1 (6 bases). The length of the CDR3 is 15 residues. Germline V gene data show CDR1 as SGHRS and CDR2 as YFSETQ. V lost 0 bases and J 2 bases, leaving 12 bases between the germline ends. CDR3 DNA sequence: TGCGCCAGCAGCTTGGGTGGGGGCGCCACCTACGAGCAGTACTTC. As protein: CASSLGGGATYEQYF.

The J gene is TRBJ2-7, the V gene TRBV21-1; the table's D call of TRBD2 was not tested on the DNA. TRBV21-1 is classified as a pseudogene. The CDR3 contains 18 residues. The CDR3 region is CASSKFVVGGKTSYEQYF. In DNA form, the CDR3 reads TGTGCCAGCAGCAAATTTGTTGTTGGCGGGAAGACCTCCTACGAGCAGTACTTC.

J is TRBJ2-7 and V is TRBV7-9; D tentatively reads TRBD1 or TRBD2 (5 bases each). The germline gives CDR1 SEHNR, CDR2 FQNEAQ (reference sequence). CDR3 length equals 17 residues. Trimming removed 5 bases from V and 3 bases from J, with 23 bases in between. Here the CDR3 reads CASSPPRVGTTGYEQYF. DNA for the CDR3: TGTGCCAGCAGCCCTCCAAGGGTAGGGACGACGGGCTACGAGCAGTACTTC.

This clone was observed once. The chain employs TRBV18 and TRBJ2-4, with 9 bases aligning to TRBD2. The CDR3 length is 15 residues. Losses at the gene ends were 3 bases for V and 6 bases for J; bases not matched to a gene: 6. Germline CDR1 KGHSH, CDR2 LQKENI. CDR3 bases: TGTGCCAGCTCACCGGCCGGACTAGCGACAAACATTCAGTACTTC. Translated, it gives CASSPAGLATNIQYF.

The rearrangement links TRBV7-9 to TRBJ1-4; TRBD1 aligns across 7 bases. Trimming took 1 base from V and 6 from J; bases not matched to a gene: 5. The CDR3 is 15 residues long. The germline gives CDR1 SEHNR, CDR2 FQNEAQ (reference sequence). The CDR3 is CASSLGGTVYEKLFF. CDR3 sequence (DNA): TGTGCCAGCAGCTTAGGAGGGACAGTATATGAAAAACTGTTTTTT.

The CDR3 bases are TGTGCCAGCGTGGGCGGAGGAACCGCCTACGAGCAGTACTTC. Amino acid sequence: CASVGGGTAYEQYF. The chain joins TRBV2 to TRBJ2-7, with a weak D call TRBD2 (5 bases). In germline, CDR1 is SNHLY, CDR2 FYNNEI. V lost 8 bases and J lost 2, with 16 bases in between. This CDR3 is 14 amino acids long.

V is TRBV6-5 and J is TRBJ2-7, with TRBD2 matching over 7 bases. This CDR3 region has 16 residues. V shed 0 bases and J 0 bases; nucleotides not matched to a gene: 5. Germline CDR1 and CDR2: MNHEY and SVGAGI. The CDR3 DNA sequence: TGTGCCAGCAGTTACTCGAGGGGCGGGAGCTCCTACGAGCAGTACTTC. Translation: CASSYSRGGSSYEQYF.

V and J are TRBV30 and TRBJ2-1; D not certain. The V end lost 1 base, the J end lost 7 bases, and 2 bases lay between the germline ends. The CDR3 has 10 amino acids. Germline CDR1 GTSNPN, CDR2 SVGIG (reference sequence). Here the CDR3 DNA reads TGTGCCTGGAGTGAAAATGAGCAGTTCTTC. Translation: CAWSENEQFF.

The chain combines TRBV30 with TRBJ2-2, with D perhaps being TRBD1 or TRBD2 (5 bases each). The V gene lost 0 bases and the J gene lost 5 bases, with 7 bases spanning the gap. Germline V lookup: CDR1 GTSNPN, CDR2 SVGIG (reference sequence). The CDR3 spans 13 residues. This CDR3 is CAWSVGETGELFF. The CDR3 region has the DNA TGTGCCTGGAGTGTGGGGGAGACCGGGGAGCTGTTTTTT.

The gene calls are TRBV6-5 and TRBJ1-2; 8 bases are a match to TRBD1. The V gene's germline CDR1 is MNHEY and CDR2 SVGAGI. The CDR3 consists of 14 residues. V lost 8 bases and J lost 8; bases outside the gene matches: 13. CDR3 DNA: TGTGCCAGCGCCGAGTACCAGGGGGCGCAGGGCTACACCTTC. It specifies CASAEYQGAQGYTF.

V gene TRBV12-2 combines with J gene TRBJ1-3; TRBD1 is the table's D call, not checked against the DNA. TRBV12-2 represents a pseudogene. CDR3 length equals 14 residues. The CDR3 region is CASRLARVGNTIYF. CDR3 sequence (DNA): TGTGCAAGTCGCTTAGCCAGGGTCGGAAACACCATATATTTT.